This passage covers 20 T cell receptor beta chains from one sample sequenced in a study of molecular identifiers for immune sequencing clone quantification. TCRdb processed the PCR reads anew with MiXCR; each CDR3 protein has one entry. This sample has about 640,000 distinct CDR3 sequences; about 20% occur once, and the top ten carry 0.7% to 1%. Material: naive CD8+ T cells from blood, with Jurkat cell RNA spiked in. The subset here: FACS-sorted CD8+CD4-CCR7+CD45RA+ naive T cells. Receptors originate from a human donor in good health. Some libraries in this study had Jurkat cell RNA spiked in.

Here the CDR3 reads CASSSQWYEQYF. The CDR3, as DNA: TGTGCCAGCAGTTCACAGTGGTACGAGCAGTACTTC. The chain carries TRBV12-3 or TRBV12-4 and TRBJ2-7; D remains unclear. The CDR3 runs to 12 residues. V was pared by 4 bases and J by 4 bases, with 8 bases between.

This clonotype has at least ten counts. The chain combines TRBV4-3 with TRBJ1-4; D ambiguous. V lost 0 bases and J lost 0, with 20 bases in between. The CDR3 extends over 20 amino acids. CDR1 and CDR2 (germline): LGHNA, YSLEER. CDR3 bases: TGCGCCAGCAGCCAAGATTGGTTCCCGGCCGGAAAGGCAACTAATGAAAAACTGTTTTTT. This translates into CASSQDWFPAGKATNEKLFF.

This clonotype occurred many times. The genes are TRBV10-1 and TRBJ2-7, with 10 bases matching TRBD2. Germline CDR1 WNHNN, CDR2 SYGVQD (reference sequence). The length of the CDR3 is 14 residues. V was clipped by 11 bases and J by 0 bases; unmatched bases: 7. The CDR3 nucleotides read TGCGCCGGCGGACTAGCGGAAACCTCCTACGAGCAGTACTTC. Protein sequence: CAGGLAETSYEQYF.

Note on this clonotype: This could be a read error, since a much larger clone is one nucleotide away. This rearrangement joins TRBV7-6 to TRBJ2-3; D unresolved. Germline V lookup: CDR1 SGHVS, CDR2 FNYEAQ. The CDR3 spans 13 residues. CDR3 DNA: TGTGCCAGCGGCTTAGTTGGGCCAGATACGCAGTATTTT. Protein: CASGLVGPDTQYF.

This clonotype appeared many times. CDR3 region: CAWSGGDGFTDTQYF. DNA of the CDR3: TGTGCCTGGAGTGGAGGGGACGGATTCACAGATACGCAGTATTTT. V and J are TRBV30 and TRBJ2-3; TRBD1 or TRBD2 may be the D gene (5 bases each). Germline CDR1 reads GTSNPN; CDR2 reads SVGIG (reference sequence). V lost 1 base, J lost 2 bases, and 13 bases lay in between. This CDR3 comprises 15 residues.

This clonotype occurred many times. The chain is built from TRBV12-3 or TRBV12-4 and TRBJ2-6; TRBD1 agrees at 8 bases. CDR3 length equals 15 residues. J was trimmed by 3 bases and V by 5 bases; bases with no gene match: 3. The CDR3 DNA reads TGTGCCAGCAGTCGACAGGGGTTTGGGGCCAACGTCCTGACTTTC. This codes for CASSRQGFGANVLTF.

This rearrangement joins TRBV4-1 to TRBJ2-3; perhaps D is TRBD1 or TRBD2 (6 bases each). Germline V lookup: CDR1 MGHRA, CDR2 YSYEKL. Trimming cost V 0 bases and J 9 bases, with 19 bases left between them. This CDR3 spans 16 amino acids. Here the CDR3 DNA reads TGCGCCAGCAGCCAAGAAGGAGGGGGGACAACACCGACGCAGTATTTT. This sequence encodes CASSQEGGGTTPTQYF.

The rearrangement links TRBV19 to TRBJ1-1; D may be TRBD1 (6 bases). This CDR3 is built from 15 residues. Germline assignment: CDR1 LNHDA and CDR2 SQIVND (reference sequence). V was cut by 1 base and J by 1 base, with 10 bases left in between. The DNA for the CDR3 is TGTGCCAGTAGTATAGTTTCGACAGGGAACACTGAAGCTTTCTTT. It codes for CASSIVSTGNTEAFF. The entire variable domain, with the rest obtained from reference TRBV19 and TRBJ1-1, is as follows: DGGITQSPKYLFRKEGQNVTLSCEQNLNHDAMYWYRQDPGQGLRLIYYSQIVNDFQKGDIAEGYSVSREKKESFPLTVTSAQKNPTAFYLCASSIVSTGNTEAFFGQGTRLTVV.

This clonotype has a count of ten or more. The chain has TRBV28 and TRBJ1-1; D unresolved. The ends were cut back, 6 bases at V and 5 bases at J, with 16 bases in the middle. The CDR3 sequence is 14 residues long. Germline CDR1 is MDHEN and CDR2 is SYDVKM. CDR3 DNA sequence: TGTGCCAGCAGCCCCACCGGGGTGGGTACTGAAGCTTTCTTT. Translation gives CASSPTGVGTEAFF.

This clonotype was seen many times. J is TRBJ1-1 and V is TRBV4-1; D is ambiguous. The CDR3 sequence is 17 residues long. The V and J ends lost 1 base and 6 bases respectively, with 21 bases between them. Germline assignment: CDR1 MGHRA and CDR2 YSYEKL. CDR3 in amino acids: CASSQVFGWLTSSEAFF. Written as DNA, the CDR3 is TGCGCCAGCAGCCAAGTTTTTGGATGGTTAACTTCTTCTGAAGCTTTCTTT.

This clonotype was counted a few times. This chain joins TRBV27 and TRBJ2-5; TRBD1 agrees at 7 bases. CDR3 length equals 15 residues. V lost 5 bases and J lost 5; bases outside the gene matches: 11. From germline, CDR1 is MNHEY and CDR2 SMNVEV (reference sequence). In DNA form, the CDR3 reads TGTGCCAGCAGTAGCTTCCAGGGGGTCAGGGAGACCCAGTACTTC. Encoded protein: CASSSFQGVRETQYF.

This clonotype was recorded at least ten times. The chain uses TRBV9 and TRBJ2-3; TRBD2 agrees at 9 bases. In germline, CDR1 is SGDLS, CDR2 YYNGEE. V was clipped by 0 bases and J by 2 bases; unmatched bases: 4. This CDR3 contains 16 residues. Here the CDR3 reads CASSVGLAGTTDTQYF. The CDR3 DNA reads as TGTGCCAGCAGCGTAGGGCTAGCGGGAACCACAGATACGCAGTATTTT.

This clonotype was counted many times. The CDR3 here is CASSIVAGGITDTQYF. DNA of the CDR3: TGTGCCAGTAGTATTGTAGCGGGGGGGATCACAGATACGCAGTATTTT. The rearrangement uses TRBV19 and TRBJ2-3, with 11 bases aligning to TRBD2. The CDR3 is 16 amino acids. After removal of 3 bases from V and 2 bases from J, the junction contained 4 bases not matched to a gene. CDR1 is LNHDA, CDR2 SQIVND, per germline (reference sequence).

Points on this clonotype: Relative to the germline gene, one junction end is altered; a read error may explain this. V and J are TRBV27 and TRBJ2-7; 9 bases are a match to TRBD1. Germline V CDR1 and CDR2: MNHEY, SMNVEV (reference sequence). This CDR3 is built from 14 residues. The CDR3 sequence is CGSSLGQGSLEQYF. CDR3 in DNA: TGTGGCAGCAGTTTGGGACAGGGATCACTCGAGCAGTACTTC.

This clonotype was counted a few times. The rearrangement joins TRBV10-3 to TRBJ1-6, with D uncertain. Per the germline V gene, CDR1 is ENHRY and CDR2 is SYGVKD. CDR3 size: 16 residues. V lost 3 bases and J lost 11, with 20 bases in between. This CDR3 reads CAISENDGGVGPPLHF. CDR3 sequence (DNA): TGTGCCATCAGTGAAAACGACGGTGGGGTAGGGCCACCCCTCCACTTT.

This clonotype was seen many times. The chain combines TRBV2 with TRBJ1-1; a possible D gene is TRBD1 (5 bases). There are 15 residues in the CDR3. With 6 bases removed from V and 3 bases from J, the gap between germline ends came to 17 bases. Germline-derived CDR1 and CDR2 are SNHLY and FYNNEI. The CDR3 is CASSGSAGRYTEAFF. Written as DNA, the CDR3 is TGTGCCAGCAGCGGGTCGGCAGGGAGGTACACTGAAGCTTTCTTT.

In this sample, this clonotype turned up many times. The chain has TRBV28 and TRBJ2-7; TRBD1 might be the D (6 bases). Germline V gene lookup returns CDR1 MDHEN and CDR2 SYDVKM. This CDR3 spans 16 amino acids. V dropped 5 bases and J dropped 3 bases, with 20 bases sitting between them. CDR3 protein: CASSEGLGTLNYEQYF. The CDR3 coding sequence is TGTGCCAGCAGTGAAGGGCTCGGGACACTCAACTACGAGCAGTACTTC.

To note about this clonotype: A much larger clone sits a single nucleotide away, making a read error possible. The chain uses TRBV27 and TRBJ1-6; D is ambiguous. The CDR3 totals 16 residues. Germline V CDR1 and CDR2: MNHEY, SMNVEV (reference sequence). DNA for the CDR3: TGTGCCAGCAGTTTCCGGGGAGGAGGGTTCAATTCACCCCCCCACTTT. Translated, it gives CASSFRGGGFNSPPHF.

V is TRBV3-1 and J is TRBJ2-4, with a tentative D call TRBD2 (6 bases). This CDR3 is 20 amino acids long. Trimming took 0 bases from V and 11 from J, leaving 32 bases between them. Germline V gene lookup returns CDR1 LGHDT and CDR2 YNNKEL (reference sequence). DNA for the CDR3: TGTGCCAGCAGCCAAGAACCTGGGGAGGCAATTAGCTACCAAAAGAACGTTCAGTACTTC. Translating it yields CASSQEPGEAISYQKNVQYF.

This clonotype turned up a few times. The chain couples TRBV7-3 to TRBJ2-1; weak D call: TRBD2 (6 bases). The germline CDR1 and CDR2 sequences are SGHTA and FQGTGA. V shed 5 bases and J shed 8 bases, with 19 bases lying between them. The CDR3 consists of 15 residues. The CDR3 loop is CASSPTRGAGYEQFF. CDR3 in DNA: TGTGCCAGCAGCCCCACCCGTGGAGCGGGCTATGAGCAGTTCTTC. Combining the CDR3 with reference TRBV7-3 and TRBJ2-1 gives the whole variable domain GAGVSQTPSNKVTEKGKYVELRCDPISGHTALYWYRQSLGQGPEFLIYFQGTGAADDSGLPNDRFFAVRPEGSVSTLKIQRTERGDSAVYLCASSPTRGAGYEQFFGPGTRLTVL.